This TCR beta chain was documented in a study of human T cells and chemical hapten exposure. TCRdb redid the calling of the RACE reads with MiXCR, one entry per CDR3 protein. Here the sample spans roughly 97,000 distinct CDR3 sequences, roughly a quarter being singletons. Per the germline V gene, CDR1 is SQVTM and CDR2 is ANQGSEA. The CDR3 sequence is 14 residues long. Trimming left V 6 bases short and J 1 base short, with 12 bases between. In its sample, this clonotype was seen a few times. Time point: patch test 3, about 24 weeks after DPC sensitization. Stated treatment: therapeutic diphenylcyclopropenone sensitization with weekly scalp DPC.

The chain is built from TRBV29-1 and TRBJ2-2, with unresolved D. The sample here was whole blood, taken in connection with sensitization to the hapten diphenylcyclopropenone (DPC). This clonotype originated in a man in his forties or fifties with alopecia areata. Some clones in this sample may be carry-over from other donors' samples. The DNA of the CDR3 is TGCAGCGTGTCGCAGACTCAGAACACCGGGGAGCTGTTTTTT. Translated, it gives CSVSQTQNTGELFF.